This TCR beta chain was observed in a study of CD8+ T cells in alopecia areata. Study-level background: Female C3H/HeJ mice aged about 7-11 weeks received skin from approximately 6-12-month-old C3H/HeJ donors with spontaneous alopecia.

General study findings and limits: Clonality exceeded that of normal scalp in lesional scalp, most notably in alopecia totalis/universalis.

It was cDNA, reverse transcribed from extracted RNA, that served as the sequencing template. Profiled with immunoSEQ multiplex PCR; TCRdb holds only in-frame clones, not every one. The repertoire consists of 90,000 to 130,000 clones, none detected only once. Looked up from germline, CDR1 is GKSSPN and CDR2 is SITVG. V dropped 0 bases and J dropped 3 bases, with 9 bases sitting between them. The CDR3 spans 14 residues. Comments on this clone: Its target is not known. All gene names here are mouse names. The CDR3 end is not reached by the read, which stops 4 residues before it; the germline J gene fills it in.

V usage is TRBV31 and J usage is TRBJ2-1, with D maybe TRBD1 (5 bases). The sequencing input was lesional skin. This sequence was found in a C3H/HeJ mouse with alopecia areata. These mice share the MHC haplotype H2-k. CDR3 amino acids: CAWSLEGSYAEQFF. CDR3 bases read: TGTGCCTGGAGTCTAGAGGGGTCCTATGCT.